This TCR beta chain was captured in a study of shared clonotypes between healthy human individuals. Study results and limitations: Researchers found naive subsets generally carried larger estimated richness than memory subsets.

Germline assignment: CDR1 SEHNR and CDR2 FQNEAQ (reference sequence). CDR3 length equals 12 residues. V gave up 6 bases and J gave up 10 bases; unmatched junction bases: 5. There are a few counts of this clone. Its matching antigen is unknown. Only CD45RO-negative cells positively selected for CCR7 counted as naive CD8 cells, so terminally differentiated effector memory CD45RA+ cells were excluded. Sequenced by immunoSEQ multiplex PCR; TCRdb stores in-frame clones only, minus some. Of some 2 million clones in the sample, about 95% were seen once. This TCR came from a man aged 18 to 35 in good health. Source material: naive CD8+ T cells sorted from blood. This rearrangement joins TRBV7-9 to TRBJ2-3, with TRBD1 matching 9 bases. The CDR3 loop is CASRLQGAAQYF. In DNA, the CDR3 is TGTGCCAGCAGATTACAGGGGGCCGCGCAGTATTTT.